These 22 T cell receptor beta chains came from one sample sequenced in a study of beta chain features in type 1 diabetes. The investigators reverse transcribed all of the isolated RNA, so they sequenced expressed TCRB transcripts. TCRdb's copy holds only in-frame clones and misses some; the assay was immunoSEQ multiplex PCR. The sample holds about 140,000 clones; about 9.1% are singletons and the top ten take nearly 0.65%. Source material: central memory CD4+ T cells from blood. The source of these receptors is a woman in her forties in good health.

This clone is labeled as medium-sized. The CDR3: CASSSDGMNTEAFF. In DNA form, the CDR3 reads TGCGCCAGCAGCTCAGACGGGATGAACACTGAAGCTTTCTTT. The chain employs TRBV5-1 and TRBJ1-1, with D hard to call. CDR3 length: 14 amino acids. Trimming removed 3 bases from V and 0 bases from J, with 9 bases in between. CDR1 is SGHRS and CDR2 is YFSETQ in the germline V gene.

This clone has a handful of counts. The chain couples TRBV5-1 to TRBJ2-5; no clear D gene. V was pared by 4 bases and J by 4 bases, with 17 bases between. The CDR3 totals 15 residues. Germline V gene data show CDR1 as SGHRS and CDR2 as YFSETQ. The CDR3 bases are TGCGCCAGCAGCCGGCCTGGCATTTCGGGAGAGACCCAGTACTTC. It specifies CASSRPGISGETQYF.

The rearrangement joins TRBV7-6 to TRBJ2-3; a weak D match, TRBD2 (5 bases). This CDR3 is 15 amino acids long. Trimming removed 2 bases at V and 0 bases at J, with 9 bases between. Germline V lookup: CDR1 SGHVS, CDR2 FNYEAQ. The CDR3 region is CASSLYERSTDTQYF. The CDR3 DNA reads as TGTGCCAGCAGCTTATATGAGCGGAGCACAGATACGCAGTATTTT.

This CDR3 reads CASSVEVGGPQETQYF. The CDR3 nucleotides are TGTGCCAGCAGCGTAGAAGTCGGGGGGCCACAAGAGACCCAGTACTTC. The rearrangement uses TRBV9 and TRBJ2-5; a possible D gene is TRBD2 (7 bases). CDR1 is SGDLS, CDR2 YYNGEE, per germline. The CDR3 sequence is 16 residues long. V was shortened by 0 bases and J by 2 bases, with 14 bases between the two germline ends.

The rearrangement joins TRBV5-1 to TRBJ1-4, with D possibly TRBD1 on 5 matching bases. The CDR3 has 14 residues. V lost 4 bases, J lost 8 bases, and 15 bases lay in between. Germline V gene data show CDR1 as SGHRS and CDR2 as YFSETQ. Here the CDR3 DNA reads TGCGCCAGCAGCCGGGGGTCGCAGGAAGAAAAACTGTTTTTT. This gives the protein CASSRGSQEEKLFF.

This clone came up a few times. This chain uses TRBV5-1 with TRBJ1-1, with TRBD1 as a possible D gene (6 bases). This CDR3 comprises 15 residues. CDR1 and CDR2 from the germline V gene are SGHRS and YFSETQ. V lost 0 bases to trimming and J lost 7 bases, with 16 bases between them. The CDR3 sequence: CASSLAGQGPGEAFF. The CDR3 DNA is TGCGCCAGCAGCTTGGCCGGGCAGGGGCCAGGTGAAGCTTTCTTT.

This chain connects TRBV9 to TRBJ2-7; tentative D call: TRBD2 (6 bases). CDR1 is SGDLS and CDR2 is YYNGEE in the germline V gene. The CDR3 length is 15 residues. Trimming took 2 bases from V and 2 from J, leaving 14 bases between them. CDR3 loop: CASSVGGDGPYEQYF. The CDR3 region has the DNA TGTGCCAGCAGCGTTGGCGGGGACGGTCCCTACGAGCAGTACTTC. Combining the CDR3 with reference TRBV9 and TRBJ2-7 gives the whole variable domain DSGVTQTPKHLITATGQRVTLRCSPRSGDLSVYWYQQSLDQGLQFLIQYYNGEERAKGNILERFSAQQFPDLHSELNLSSLELGDSALYFCASSVGGDGPYEQYFGPGTRLTVT.

This clone was observed a handful of times. This chain connects TRBV5-4 to TRBJ2-5; 9 positions agree with TRBD2. CDR1 is SGHNT and CDR2 is YYREEE in the germline V gene (reference sequence). The CDR3 covers 16 residues. Trimming removed 4 bases from V and 4 bases from J; junction bases left unmatched: 11. For the CDR3, the DNA is TGTGCCAGCAGCCGGAGGGGTAGCGGGGGAGGAGAGACCCAGTACTTC. Protein product: CASSRRGSGGGETQYF.

The chain carries TRBV29-1 and TRBJ1-3; perhaps TRBD1 as D (6 bases). The CDR3 consists of 15 residues. The germline V gene has CDR1 SQVTM and CDR2 ANQGSEA. Trimming shortened V by 7 bases and J by 3 bases, and 19 bases separated the two germline ends. CDR3 in amino acids: CSAVPGAGFGNTIYF. The DNA of the CDR3 is TGCAGCGCCGTGCCAGGGGCAGGATTTGGAAACACCATATATTTT.

Written as DNA, the CDR3 is TGTGCCAGCAGCTTGCAGGGAGGCTATGGCTACACCTTC. Its translation is CASSLQGGYGYTF. The chain has TRBV5-4 and TRBJ1-2; weak D call: TRBD1 (5 bases). CDR1 and CDR2 (germline): SGHNT, YYREEE (reference sequence). Trimming took 1 base from V and 4 from J, leaving 8 bases between them. CDR3 length: 13 amino acids.

This clone was counted many times. The chain carries TRBV4-2 and TRBJ2-6, with a weak D call TRBD1 (6 bases). The germline V gene has CDR1 LGHNA and CDR2 YNFKEQ. V dropped 0 bases and J dropped 0 bases, with 9 bases sitting between them. This CDR3 is 17 amino acids long. The CDR3: CASSQDRGNSGANVLTF. The CDR3 DNA is TGTGCCAGCAGCCAAGATAGGGGGAACTCTGGGGCCAACGTCCTGACTTTC.

This clone was detected a few times. J is TRBJ2-3 and V is TRBV15, with 7 positions matching TRBD1. CDR1 is LNHNV and CDR2 is YYDKDF in the germline V gene (reference sequence). Trimming took 0 bases from V and 6 from J; bases not matched to a gene: 6. The CDR3 consists of 15 residues. In DNA, the CDR3 is TGTGCCACCAGCAGAGAGGGACAGCCGAGCGATACGCAGTATTTT. Residues: CATSREGQPSDTQYF.

This clone was counted only a few times. V and J are TRBV27 and TRBJ2-1; 9 bases fit TRBD2. The CDR3 consists of 15 residues. The V segment lost 3 bases and the J segment 6 bases; nucleotides outside the gene matches: 6. From germline, CDR1 is MNHEY and CDR2 SMNVEV (reference sequence). DNA for the CDR3: TGTGCCAGCAGTTTGAATGGCGGGGGGGCCAATGAGCAGTTCTTC. Protein sequence: CASSLNGGGANEQFF.

This sequence joins TRBV6-5 and TRBJ2-3, with 8 bases fitting TRBD2. From germline, CDR1 is MNHEY and CDR2 SVGAGI. J lost 5 bases, V lost 2 bases, and 6 bases had no gene match. This CDR3 is built from 15 residues. The CDR3 DNA sequence: TGTGCCAGCAGTTACGTCGGGGGGGCGATAGATACGCAGTATTTT. Amino acid sequence: CASSYVGGAIDTQYF.

This clone was picked up a small number of times. The chain recombines TRBV2 with TRBJ2-7, with 8 bases matching TRBD1. CDR1 and CDR2 (germline): SNHLY, FYNNEI. The CDR3 length is 13 residues. With V trimmed by 6 bases and J by 4 bases, 5 bases remained unmatched. The CDR3 region has the DNA TGTGCCAGCAGCCGGGACAGGAGATACGAGCAGTACTTC. Amino acid sequence: CASSRDRRYEQYF.

The V gene is TRBV12-5, the J gene TRBJ2-7, with D possibly matching TRBD1 (5 bases). The V and J ends lost 0 bases and 1 base respectively, with 28 bases between them. The CDR3 consists of 21 residues. The V gene's germline CDR1 is LGHNT and CDR2 FRNRAP. CDR3 residues: CASGLVSPKGQLLHPSYEQYF. Written as DNA, the CDR3 is TGTGCTAGTGGTTTGGTATCTCCTAAGGGGCAGCTTCTACACCCTTCCTACGAGCAGTACTTC.

This clone was counted only a few times. The chain employs TRBV15 and TRBJ1-2; the match to TRBD1 covers 8 bases. V lost 0 bases to trimming and J lost 7 bases; unmatched junction nucleotides: 4. Germline V gene data show CDR1 as LNHNV and CDR2 as YYDKDF (reference sequence). The CDR3 sequence is 14 residues long. The DNA for the CDR3 is TGTGCCACCAGCAGAGATCGACAGGGGTCTGGCTACACCTTC. It codes for CATSRDRQGSGYTF.

This clone was seen more than once but under ten times. This chain joins TRBV6-4 and TRBJ2-1; TRBD2 matches 7 bases. The CDR3 is made up of 15 amino acids. V lost 5 bases, J lost 8 bases, and 12 bases stayed unmatched. The germline V gene encodes CDR1 MRHNA and CDR2 SNTAGT. CDR3 DNA: TGTGCCAGCAGTTCCCCTCCGGGGGGTAACGATGAGCAGTTCTTC. It encodes CASSSPPGGNDEQFF.

Turning to this clone: Within the sample, other DNA sequences also encode this same CDR3. The chain is built from TRBV18 and TRBJ1-6; TRBD1 matches at 8 bases. From germline, CDR1 is KGHSH and CDR2 LQKENI. With V trimmed by 2 bases and J by 7 bases, 1 base remained unmatched. The CDR3 totals 14 residues. In DNA form, the CDR3 reads TGTGCCAGCTCACCAGGACAGGGAAATTCACCCCTCCACTTT. As protein: CASSPGQGNSPLHF.

CDR3 sequence: CASSSKSGSPPSEQYF. CDR3 nucleotides: TGCGCCAGCAGTTCGAAATCGGGGTCCCCCCCTTCCGAGCAGTACTTC. The chain combines TRBV10-1 with TRBJ2-7; tentative D call: TRBD2 (5 bases). Trimming pared 5 bases from V and 6 bases from J, leaving 23 bases between. The germline CDR1 and CDR2 sequences are WNHNN and SYGVQD (reference sequence). This CDR3 comprises 16 residues.

The table lists this clone with a few counts. V and J are TRBV9 and TRBJ1-5; tentative D call: TRBD1 (6 bases). Germline V lookup: CDR1 SGDLS, CDR2 YYNGEE. V lost 3 bases to trimming and J lost 2 bases, with 12 bases between them. The length of the CDR3 is 15 residues. In DNA, the CDR3 is TGTGCCAGCAGCGGCCAGGGGACGGGCAATCAGCCCCAGCATTTT. Its translation is CASSGQGTGNQPQHF.

This clone was seen more than once but under ten times. The chain recombines TRBV5-5 with TRBJ2-7, with TRBD1 identical over 10 bases. V gave up 5 bases and J gave up 0 bases; unmatched junction bases: 5. Germline V gene data show CDR1 as SGHKS and CDR2 as YYEKEE (reference sequence). This CDR3 region has 15 residues. This CDR3 is CASRQGQGLSYEQYF. In DNA, the CDR3 is TGTGCCAGCAGACAGGGACAGGGGCTCTCCTACGAGCAGTACTTC. Full variable domain (rest looked up from reference TRBV5-5 and TRBJ2-7): DAGVTQSPTHLIKTRGQQVTLRCSPISGHKSVSWYQQVLGQGPQFIFQYYEKEERGRGNFPDRFSARQFPNYSSELNVNALLLGDSALYLCASRQGQGLSYEQYFGPGTRLTVT.